In this sample, the clone carrying this TCR beta chain turned up a few times. Its target is not known. Gene names follow the mouse nomenclature. Read data end 4 residues before the CDR3 end; the end is taken from the germline J gene. The germline CDR1 and CDR2 sequences are NNHNN and SYGAGS (reference sequence). The CDR3 spans 11 residues. The data were obtained in a study of CD8+ T cells in alopecia areata. Study overall: Skin from approximately 6-13-month-old C3H/HeJ graft donors with spontaneous alopecia went to roughly 6-11-week-old female C3H/HeJ mice.

Extraction and reverse transcription of RNA yielded cDNA as the sequencing template. The method was immunoSEQ multiplex PCR; TCRdb's version includes in-frame clones alone and lacks a portion of them. The sample presents about 300,000 clones, none singletons. Using CD4, CD8alpha, NKG2D, NKG2ACE and other markers, pooled cutaneous lymph node cells were sorted. Study-level results: Scalp specimens additionally yield sequences from normal skin's resident alphabeta T cells. TCR sharing across patients was less clear than in mice, possibly HLA-related.

The J gene is TRBJ1-2, the V gene TRBV13-2; D is possibly TRBD1 (5 bases). The clonotype comes from a C3H/HeJ mouse with alopecia areata. Mouse strain MHC haplotype: H2-k. What was sequenced was CD4+ T cells sorted from a lymph node. CDR3 bases read: TGTGCCAGCGGCCCGACAGTC. It specifies CASGPTV. The entire CDR3 is CASGPTVDYTF.